The 30 T cell receptor beta chains below all came from one sample that was sequenced in a study of cytomegalovirus exposure and HLA in healthy donors. 60 Vbeta and 13 Jbeta primers were used in PCR. Sequenced by immunoSEQ multiplex PCR; TCRdb stores in-frame clones only, minus some. Its table records under 90,000 clones. Source material: PBMCs. All receptors derive from a man in his fifties in good health and CMV-seropositive.

The chain recombines TRBV19 with TRBJ2-3; the D gene is possibly TRBD2 (5 bases). V lost 8 bases, J lost 0 bases, and 12 bases lay in between. CDR1 is LNHDA and CDR2 is SQIVND in the germline V gene (reference sequence). The CDR3 consists of 14 residues. CDR3 region: CASAPSGSTDTQYF. The CDR3 coding sequence is TGTGCCAGTGCACCGAGCGGTAGCACAGATACGCAGTATTTT.

The chain carries TRBV4-2 and TRBJ1-4; D ambiguous. The CDR3 consists of 15 residues. The germline V and J ends were trimmed by 1 base and 5 bases, with 11 bases remaining between them. Per the germline V gene, CDR1 is LGHNA and CDR2 is YNFKEQ. CDR3 nucleotides: TGTGCCAGCAGCCAAGGGGTTGGAGGGAATGAAAAACTGTTTTTT. This encodes CASSQGVGGNEKLFF.

V gene TRBV28 combines with J gene TRBJ2-7; 7 bases match TRBD1. This CDR3 spans 14 amino acids. Trimming took 8 bases from V and 3 from J; bases not matched to a gene: 10. Germline V gene lookup returns CDR1 MDHEN and CDR2 SYDVKM. The CDR3 DNA reads as TGTGCCAGCGGTAGGGGGACAGCCAACTACGAGCAGTACGTC. It yields the protein CASGRGTANYEQYV.

The J gene is TRBJ2-3, the V gene TRBV27; TRBD2 matches 9 bases. J was trimmed by 2 bases and V by 4 bases; bases with no gene match: 7. CDR1 is MNHEY and CDR2 is SMNVEV in the germline V gene (reference sequence). CDR3 length: 16 amino acids. The CDR3 DNA is TGTGCCAGCAGTTCCTTAGCTAGCGGGACCACAGATACGCAGTATTTT. Encoded protein: CASSSLASGTTDTQYF.

The genes are TRBV29-1 and TRBJ1-2; D is possibly TRBD1 (5 bases). Between the trimmed V and J ends, which lost 4 bases and 2 bases, there was a span of 11 bases. The CDR3 extends over 13 amino acids. The germline CDR1 and CDR2 sequences are SQVTM and ANQGSEA. The CDR3 loop reads CSVGPTGNYGYTF. DNA for the CDR3: TGCAGCGTTGGACCTACAGGAAACTATGGCTACACCTTC. Combining the CDR3 with reference TRBV29-1 and TRBJ1-2 gives the whole variable domain SAVISQKPSRDICQRGTSLTIQCQVDSQVTMMFWYRQQPGQSLTLIATANQGSEATYESGFVIDKFPISRPNLTFSTLTVSNMSPEDSSIYLCSVGPTGNYGYTFGSGTRLTVV.

This sequence joins TRBV5-6 and TRBJ1-1, with 10 bases fitting TRBD1. The CDR3 covers 14 residues. The junction had 7 bases not matched to a gene; V was cut back by 5 bases and J by 6 bases. CDR1 SGHDT and CDR2 YYEEEE come from the germline V gene. This CDR3 reads CASRRDRGLAEAFF. In DNA, the CDR3 is TGTGCCAGCAGGAGGGACAGGGGTTTAGCTGAAGCTTTCTTT. Drawing the rest from reference TRBV5-6 and TRBJ1-1, the complete variable domain is DAGVTQSPTHLIKTRGQQVTLRCSPKSGHDTVSWYQQALGQGPQFIFQYYEEEERQRGNFPDRFSGHQFPNYSSELNVNALLLGDSALYLCASRRDRGLAEAFFGQGTRLTVV.

The chain carries TRBV10-3 and TRBJ2-7; the D gene is possibly TRBD1 (5 bases). V dropped 2 bases and J dropped 3 bases, with 23 bases sitting between them. The CDR3 is 18 amino acids. Germline V gene lookup returns CDR1 ENHRY and CDR2 SYGVKD. Written as DNA, the CDR3 is TGTGCCATCAGTGAGACTGACAGTCCTTATGGTGGGGACTACGAGCAGTACTTC. Translation gives CAISETDSPYGGDYEQYF.

This chain connects TRBV5-4 to TRBJ2-2, with no clear D. V lost 3 bases and J 3 bases, leaving 9 bases between the germline ends. The CDR3 contains 14 residues. Germline loops: CDR1 SGHNT, CDR2 YYREEE (reference sequence). This CDR3 is CASSWASYTGELFF. The DNA of the CDR3 is TGTGCCAGCAGCTGGGCCAGTTACACCGGGGAGCTGTTTTTT.

This chain joins TRBV19 and TRBJ2-4; TRBD2 agrees at 10 bases. The CDR3 covers 16 residues. Germline CDR1 LNHDA, CDR2 SQIVND (reference sequence). V trimming: 1 base; J trimming: 5 bases; junction bases outside the gene matches: 5. The CDR3 spells CASSIVLLAGQNIQYF. CDR3 DNA: TGTGCCAGTAGTATAGTGTTACTAGCGGGGCAAAACATTCAGTACTTC.

The chain uses TRBV2 and TRBJ2-7; 9 bases agree with TRBD2. Germline-derived CDR1 and CDR2 are SNHLY and FYNNEI. The ends lost 3 bases at V and 4 bases at J; junction bases unmatched: 10. This CDR3 spans 16 amino acids. CDR3 sequence reads: CASSDGWAGGRYEQYV. The CDR3 nucleotides read TGTGCCAGCAGTGACGGATGGGCGGGAGGGCGGTACGAGCAGTACGTC.

V usage is TRBV25-1 and J usage is TRBJ1-1; D ambiguous. Between the trimmed V and J ends, which lost 3 bases and 5 bases, there was a span of 16 bases. Germline assignment: CDR1 MGHDK and CDR2 SYGVNS. CDR3 length: 15 amino acids. Written as DNA, the CDR3 is TGTGCCAGCAGTGACCCGGGCCTCCCGGGGACTGAAGCTTTCTTT. Protein: CASSDPGLPGTEAFF.

The V and J genes are TRBV18 and TRBJ2-1; maybe TRBD2 (5 bases). Germline CDR1 reads KGHSH; CDR2 reads LQKENI. V lost 2 bases and J 4 bases, leaving 12 bases between the germline ends. The CDR3 has 15 residues. The CDR3 reads CASSPSRATYNEQFF. The CDR3 DNA reads as TGTGCCAGCTCACCATCGAGGGCTACATACAATGAGCAGTTCTTC.

The chain carries TRBV2 and TRBJ1-2; 7 positions agree with TRBD1. This CDR3 has 15 residues. Trimming took 6 bases from V and 4 from J; bases not matched to a gene: 11. The germline CDR1 and CDR2 sequences are SNHLY and FYNNEI. CDR3 region: CASSGAPGQLYGYTF. The CDR3 DNA reads TGTGCCAGCAGCGGAGCCCCGGGACAGCTCTATGGCTACACCTTC.

The chain recombines TRBV15 with TRBJ2-3; possibly TRBD1 for D (5 bases). CDR1 and CDR2 (germline): LNHNV, YYDKDF (reference sequence). Trimming cost V 1 base and J 0 bases, with 11 bases left between them. The CDR3 has 16 residues. DNA for the CDR3: TGTGCCACCAGCAGAGGACTTACAGGCAGCACAGATACGCAGTATTTT. This translates into CATSRGLTGSTDTQYF.

J is TRBJ1-2 and V is TRBV6-1, with 7 nucleotides matching TRBD1. V dropped 4 bases and J dropped 4; count of bases not matched to a gene: 6. Germline CDR1 and CDR2: MNHNS and SASEGT. This CDR3 region has 14 residues. The CDR3: CASSAGDSLYGYTF. The CDR3 DNA reads as TGTGCCAGCAGTGCAGGGGACAGCCTCTATGGCTACACCTTC.

J is TRBJ2-7 and V is TRBV4-3; D possibly corresponds to TRBD1 (5 bases). From germline, CDR1 is LGHNA and CDR2 YSLEER. Trimming shortened V by 0 bases and J by 1 base, and 10 bases separated the two germline ends. This CDR3 has 15 amino acids. The CDR3 nucleotides are TGCGCCAGCAGCCAAGATGGAGACAGATCCTACGAGCAGTACTTC. It specifies CASSQDGDRSYEQYF.

V is TRBV19 and J is TRBJ2-7; TRBD1 agrees at 8 bases. Germline CDR1 LNHDA, CDR2 SQIVND (reference sequence). CDR3 length: 15 amino acids. V shed 3 bases and J 5 bases; nucleotides not matched to a gene: 9. The CDR3 coding sequence is TGTGCCAGTAGTATGCCTCGGACAGGGAGCAACGAGCAGTACTTC. It is translated as CASSMPRTGSNEQYF.

This chain links TRBV29-1 with TRBJ2-6, with 7 bases matching TRBD1. The germline gives CDR1 SQVTM, CDR2 ANQGSEA. The CDR3 sequence is 14 residues long. V trimming: 6 bases; J trimming: 3 bases; junction bases outside the gene matches: 5. DNA of the CDR3: TGCAGCGTATCCGACAGGGTTGGGGCCAACGTCCTGACTTTC. Its protein is CSVSDRVGANVLTF.

The rearrangement uses TRBV15 and TRBJ2-7; 16 bases map to TRBD2. This CDR3 has 18 amino acids. The germline CDR1 and CDR2 sequences are LNHNV and YYDKDF (reference sequence). J was trimmed by 0 bases and V by 1 base; bases with no gene match: 3. CDR3 residues: CATSRGGLAGGRSYEQYF. CDR3 in DNA: TGTGCCACCAGCAGAGGGGGACTAGCGGGAGGGCGCTCCTACGAGCAGTACTTC.

The chain recombines TRBV10-3 with TRBJ1-4; 7 nucleotides line up with TRBD1. The V gene end was trimmed by 10 bases and the J gene end by 7 bases; junction bases not matched to a gene: 9. The CDR3 extends over 13 amino acids. Germline CDR1 ENHRY, CDR2 SYGVKD. CDR3 sequence reads: CASQGVEGEKLFF. The CDR3 DNA follows: TGTGCCAGCCAGGGGGTGGAAGGTGAAAAACTGTTTTTT.

The chain joins TRBV4-3 to TRBJ2-1, with TRBD2 matching over 9 bases. Losses at the gene ends were 0 bases for V and 8 bases for J; bases not matched to a gene: 5. The CDR3 covers 15 residues. The germline V gene has CDR1 LGHNA and CDR2 YSLEER. This CDR3 reads CASSQEEREADEQFF. The CDR3 DNA reads as TGCGCCAGCAGCCAAGAGGAGCGGGAGGCGGATGAGCAGTTCTTC.

J is TRBJ2-7 and V is TRBV27; 8 bases line up with TRBD2. CDR3 length: 13 residues. Trimming at V came to 6 bases and at J to 7 bases, leaving 8 bases not matched to a gene. The germline V gene encodes CDR1 MNHEY and CDR2 SMNVEV (reference sequence). The CDR3 coding sequence is TGTGCCAGCAGAACGGGGGGGACTAGAGAGCAGTACTTC. It is translated as CASRTGGTREQYF.

The J gene is TRBJ2-1, the V gene TRBV11-3; TRBD2 aligns across 7 bases. After removal of 0 bases from V and 9 bases from J, the junction contained 14 bases not matched to a gene. The CDR3 loop spans 17 amino acids. CDR1 and CDR2 from the germline V gene are SGHNT and YENEEA. Here the CDR3 DNA reads TGTGCCAGCAGCTTAGATGAAGCGGGGCTCATCGTGGGTGAGCAGTTCTTC. It encodes CASSLDEAGLIVGEQFF.

The chain uses TRBV18 and TRBJ1-2, with a weak D call TRBD1 (6 bases). Trimming stripped 6 bases from V and 4 bases from J, with 18 bases between. Germline CDR1 is KGHSH and CDR2 is LQKENI. The CDR3 extends over 15 amino acids. The CDR3 spells CASSPTGQVTYGYTF. CDR3 DNA sequence: TGTGCCAGCTCCCCCACAGGGCAAGTAACCTATGGCTACACCTTC.

This chain connects TRBV9 to TRBJ2-1; 9 bases fit TRBD2. The J segment lost 4 bases and the V segment lost 5 bases, leaving 7 bases of the junction unmatched. The CDR3 spans 15 residues. Germline V gives CDR1 SGDLS, CDR2 YYNGEE. The CDR3 loop reads CASSDPSGEYNEQFF. The CDR3 DNA reads as TGTGCCAGCAGTGACCCTAGCGGGGAGTACAATGAGCAGTTCTTC.

The CDR3 reads CASNQSPGYEQYF. The CDR3 nucleotides are TGTGCCAGCAACCAAAGTCCGGGTTACGAGCAGTACTTC. The chain recombines TRBV7-6 with TRBJ2-7; D not resolved. Trimming shortened V by 7 bases and J by 4 bases, and 14 bases separated the two germline ends. The CDR3 contains 13 residues. CDR1 SGHVS and CDR2 FNYEAQ come from the germline V gene.

The chain has TRBV9 and TRBJ2-5; 8 nucleotides match TRBD1. Germline V gene data show CDR1 as SGDLS and CDR2 as YYNGEE. The CDR3 has 14 amino acids. V was clipped by 4 bases and J by 5 bases; unmatched bases: 7. This chain's CDR3 is CASSTHRGSETQYF. The CDR3 nucleotides are TGTGCCAGCAGCACCCACAGGGGGAGTGAGACCCAGTACTTC.

The gene calls are TRBV18 and TRBJ1-6, with D possibly being TRBD1 (6 bases). The CDR3 runs 14 residues. Germline V gene data show CDR1 as KGHSH and CDR2 as LQKENI. V lost 3 bases and J lost 10, with 13 bases in between. CDR3 sequence: CASSPTGLGSPLHF. The CDR3 DNA is TGTGCCAGCTCACCGACAGGATTAGGCTCACCCCTCCACTTT.

The chain combines TRBV11-2 with TRBJ1-1; D gene unclear. Germline V CDR1 and CDR2: SGHAT, FQNNGV. This CDR3 is built from 12 residues. Deletions cut 5 bases from V and 10 bases from J, with 14 bases between. DNA for the CDR3: TGTGCCAGCAGCCGTGACGGGTTCTCAGCTTTCTTT. Amino acids: CASSRDGFSAFF.

V gene TRBV6-5 combines with J gene TRBJ2-7, with D possibly matching TRBD1 (7 bases). Trimming cost V 6 bases and J 2 bases, with 14 bases left between them. This CDR3 comprises 14 residues. From germline, CDR1 is MNHEY and CDR2 SVGAGI. CDR3 DNA: TGTGCCAGCAGGGCGGGACAGACAACCTACGAGCAGTACTTC. Translated, it gives CASRAGQTTYEQYF.